Below, 8 T cell receptor beta chains from the same sample are listed, as sequenced in a study of Tregs in tolerant kidney transplant recipients. The antigens these receptors bind are not known. The data were produced by immunoSEQ multiplex PCR, yet TCRdb's version contains in-frame clones alone and is incomplete. The sample consists of more than 25,000 clones, 82% of them appearing once. Sequencing was carried out using Tregs from blood cultured with allogeneic cells. Receptors originate from a human donor in good health.

The chain links TRBV6-5 to TRBJ2-7, with D hard to call. CDR3 length equals 12 residues. Deletions cut 6 bases from V and 1 base from J, with 7 bases between. Germline loops: CDR1 MNHEY, CDR2 SVGAGI. The CDR3 DNA is TGTGCCAGCAGGACGGGTTCCTACGAGCAGTACTTC. Its protein is CASRTGSYEQYF.

The gene calls are TRBV6-5 and TRBJ2-3; D call uncertain. The CDR3 extends over 11 amino acids. V gave up 2 bases and J gave up 5 bases, with 2 bases separating them. Germline-derived CDR1 and CDR2 are MNHEY and SVGAGI. In nucleotides, the CDR3 is TGTGCCAGCAGTTACCGAGATACGCAGTATTTT. It specifies CASSYRDTQYF.

The V and J genes are TRBV27 and TRBJ2-5, with D perhaps given as TRBD1 or TRBD2 (5 bases each). The CDR3 sequence is 17 residues long. Trimming pared 6 bases from V and 7 bases from J, leaving 27 bases between. Germline-derived CDR1 and CDR2 are MNHEY and SMNVEV (reference sequence). For the CDR3, the DNA is TGTGCCAGCAGGGCGGGTCAGGGAAGTTTCCAAACGGGGACCCAGTACTTC. As protein: CASRAGQGSFQTGTQYF.

V usage is TRBV5-1 and J usage is TRBJ2-5; D remains unclear. CDR1 SGHRS and CDR2 YFSETQ come from the germline V gene. The CDR3 runs 11 residues. Trimming cost V 1 base and J 2 bases, with 0 bases left between them. CDR3 in amino acids: CASSLQETQYF. The CDR3 coding sequence is TGCGCCAGCAGCTTGCAAGAGACCCAGTACTTC.

The chain combines TRBV6-5 with TRBJ2-2; D uncertain. CDR1 is MNHEY and CDR2 is SVGAGI in the germline V gene. V was clipped by 5 bases and J by 9 bases, with 7 bases between them. The CDR3 covers 11 residues. The CDR3 spells CASSQGRELFF. In DNA form, the CDR3 reads TGTGCCAGCAGTCAAGGCAGGGAGCTGTTTTTT.

The V gene is TRBV13, the J gene TRBJ1-1, with D maybe TRBD1 (5 bases). The CDR3 spans 14 residues. Looked up from germline, CDR1 is PRHDT and CDR2 is FYEKMQ (reference sequence). V dropped 5 bases and J dropped 4 bases, with 14 bases sitting between them. The CDR3 sequence is CASSDDGTRTEAFF. CDR3 DNA sequence: TGTGCCAGCAGCGACGACGGGACGCGCACTGAAGCTTTCTTT.

The sample holds one count of this clone. The chain joins TRBV11-1 to TRBJ1-3; D is unresolved. In germline, CDR1 is SGHAT, CDR2 FQDESV (reference sequence). V lost 1 base and J lost 5, with 9 bases in between. The CDR3 contains 14 residues. The CDR3 here is CASSLGPGRNTIYF. The CDR3 DNA reads as TGTGCCAGCAGCTTAGGACCCGGCCGAAACACCATATATTTT.

The count of this clone is one. The genes are TRBV5-1 and TRBJ2-7, with D maybe TRBD2 (6 bases). Germline loops: CDR1 SGHRS, CDR2 YFSETQ. This CDR3 comprises 15 residues. Trimming removed 6 bases at V and 2 bases at J, with 18 bases between. The CDR3 DNA is TGCGCCAGCACGCCTTCTGGAGGGACTGCCTACGAGCAGTACTTC. Translation gives CASTPSGGTAYEQYF.